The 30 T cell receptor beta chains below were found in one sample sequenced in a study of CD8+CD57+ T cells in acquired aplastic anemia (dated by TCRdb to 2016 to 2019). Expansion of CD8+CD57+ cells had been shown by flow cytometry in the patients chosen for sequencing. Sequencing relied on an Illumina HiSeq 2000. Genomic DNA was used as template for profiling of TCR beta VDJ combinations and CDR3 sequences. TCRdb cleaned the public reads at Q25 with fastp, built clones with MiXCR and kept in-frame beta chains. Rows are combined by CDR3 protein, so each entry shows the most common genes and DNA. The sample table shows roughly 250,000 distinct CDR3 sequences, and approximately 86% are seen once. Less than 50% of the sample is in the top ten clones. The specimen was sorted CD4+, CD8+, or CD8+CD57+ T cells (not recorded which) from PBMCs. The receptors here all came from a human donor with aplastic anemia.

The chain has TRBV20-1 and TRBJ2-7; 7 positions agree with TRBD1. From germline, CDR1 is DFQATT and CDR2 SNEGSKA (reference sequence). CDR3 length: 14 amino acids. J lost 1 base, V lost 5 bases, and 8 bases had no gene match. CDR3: CSAWDSSGSYEQYF. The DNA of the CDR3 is TGCAGTGCTTGGGACAGTTCCGGGTCCTACGAGCAGTACTTC.

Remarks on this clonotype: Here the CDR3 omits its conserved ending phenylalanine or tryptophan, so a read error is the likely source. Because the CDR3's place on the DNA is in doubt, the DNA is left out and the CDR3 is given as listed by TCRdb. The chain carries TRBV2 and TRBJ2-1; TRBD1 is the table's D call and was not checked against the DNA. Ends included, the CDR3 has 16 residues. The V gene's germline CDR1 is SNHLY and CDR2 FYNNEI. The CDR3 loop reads CASSQGGGNGQDEQLC.

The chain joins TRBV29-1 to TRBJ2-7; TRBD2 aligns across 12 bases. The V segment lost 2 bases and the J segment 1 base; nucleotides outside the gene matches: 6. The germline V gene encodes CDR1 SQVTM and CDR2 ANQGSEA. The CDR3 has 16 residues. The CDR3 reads CSVEPTSGGLSYEQYV. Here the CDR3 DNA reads TGCAGCGTTGAACCGACTAGCGGGGGCCTTTCCTACGAGCAGTACGTC.

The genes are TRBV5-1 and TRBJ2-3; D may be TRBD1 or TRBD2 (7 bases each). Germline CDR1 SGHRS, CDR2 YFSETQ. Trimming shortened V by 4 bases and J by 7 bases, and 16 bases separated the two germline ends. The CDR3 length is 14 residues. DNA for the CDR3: TGCGCCAGCAGCGCAGGGGGAGCGGGGAATACGCAGTATTTT. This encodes CASSAGGAGNTQYF.

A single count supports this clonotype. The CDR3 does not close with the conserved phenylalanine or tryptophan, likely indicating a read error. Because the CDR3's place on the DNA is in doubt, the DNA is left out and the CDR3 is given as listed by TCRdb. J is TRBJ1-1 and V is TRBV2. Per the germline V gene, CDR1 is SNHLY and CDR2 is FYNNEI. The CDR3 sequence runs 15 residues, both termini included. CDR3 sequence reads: CASGVGVTDTPYVFL.

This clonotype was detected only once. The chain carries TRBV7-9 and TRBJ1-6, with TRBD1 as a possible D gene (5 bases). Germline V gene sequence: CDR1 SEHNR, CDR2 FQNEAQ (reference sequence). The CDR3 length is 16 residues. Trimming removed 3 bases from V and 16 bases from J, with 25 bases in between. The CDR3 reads CASSFLRSGGNDELHF. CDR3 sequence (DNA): TGTGCCAGCAGCTTTCTAAGAAGCGGGGGGAACGATGAGCTCCACTTT.

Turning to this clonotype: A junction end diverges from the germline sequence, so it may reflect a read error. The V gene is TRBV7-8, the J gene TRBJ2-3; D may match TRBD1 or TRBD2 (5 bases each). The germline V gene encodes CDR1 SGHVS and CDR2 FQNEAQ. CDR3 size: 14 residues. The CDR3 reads CASSFEPDGAALSF. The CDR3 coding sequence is TGTGCCAGCAGCTTTGAGCCAGACGGGGCAGCGCTTTCCTTT.

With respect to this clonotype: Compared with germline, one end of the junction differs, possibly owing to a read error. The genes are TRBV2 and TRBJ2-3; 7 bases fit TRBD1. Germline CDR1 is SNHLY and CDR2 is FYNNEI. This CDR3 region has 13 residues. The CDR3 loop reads CASSDTGTDTEAF. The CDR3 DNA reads TGTGCCAGCAGTGACACAGGGACAGACACGGAAGCTTTT.

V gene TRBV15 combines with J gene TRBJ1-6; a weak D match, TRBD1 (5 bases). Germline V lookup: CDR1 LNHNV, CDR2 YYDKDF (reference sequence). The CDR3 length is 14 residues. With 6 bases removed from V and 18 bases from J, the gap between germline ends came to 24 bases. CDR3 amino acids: CATRTDSENSTHHF. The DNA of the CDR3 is TGTGCCACCAGGACCGACAGTGAGAATTCGACCCACCACTTT.

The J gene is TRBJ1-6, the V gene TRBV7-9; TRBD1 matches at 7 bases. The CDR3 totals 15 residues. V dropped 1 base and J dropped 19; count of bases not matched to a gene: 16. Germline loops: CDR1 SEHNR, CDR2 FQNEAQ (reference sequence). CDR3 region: CASSLGLTGNTPLHF. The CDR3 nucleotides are TGTGCCAGCAGCTTAGGTCTGACAGGGAACACTCCACTTCACTTT.

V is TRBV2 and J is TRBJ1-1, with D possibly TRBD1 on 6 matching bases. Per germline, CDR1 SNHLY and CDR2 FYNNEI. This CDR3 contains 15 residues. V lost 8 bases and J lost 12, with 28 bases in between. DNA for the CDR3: TGTGCCAGCGGGGACGTGGGGGGGGCTAACCAGGAATCTTTCTTT. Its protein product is CASGDVGGANQESFF.

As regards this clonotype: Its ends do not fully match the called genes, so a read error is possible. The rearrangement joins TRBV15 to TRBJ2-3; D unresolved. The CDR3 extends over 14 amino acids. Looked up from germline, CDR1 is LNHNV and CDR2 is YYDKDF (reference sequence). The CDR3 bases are TGTGCCACCAGCAGAGGCAGCAACAAAGATACCCAGTATTTT. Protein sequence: CATSRGSNKDTQYF.

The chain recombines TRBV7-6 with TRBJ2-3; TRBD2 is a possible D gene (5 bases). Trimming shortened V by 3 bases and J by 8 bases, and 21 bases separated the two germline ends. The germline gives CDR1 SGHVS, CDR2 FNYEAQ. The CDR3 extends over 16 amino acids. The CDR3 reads CASSFAHGEQETTQYF. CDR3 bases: TGTGCCAGCAGCTTCGCCCACGGGGAACAAGAGACTACGCAGTATTTT.

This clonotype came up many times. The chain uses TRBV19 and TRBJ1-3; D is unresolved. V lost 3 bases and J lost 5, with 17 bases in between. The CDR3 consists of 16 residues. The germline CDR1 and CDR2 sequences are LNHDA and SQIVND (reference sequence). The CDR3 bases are TGTGCCAGTAGTATTTATGGGAGGACCTCGAGAAACACCATATATTTT. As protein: CASSIYGRTSRNTIYF.

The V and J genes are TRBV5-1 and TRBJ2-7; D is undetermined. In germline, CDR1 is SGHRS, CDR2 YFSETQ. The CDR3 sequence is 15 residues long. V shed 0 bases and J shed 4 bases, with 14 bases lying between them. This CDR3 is CASSLAAATRYEQYV. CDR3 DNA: TGCGCCAGCAGCTTGGCGGCAGCTACGCGGTACGAGCAGTACGTC.

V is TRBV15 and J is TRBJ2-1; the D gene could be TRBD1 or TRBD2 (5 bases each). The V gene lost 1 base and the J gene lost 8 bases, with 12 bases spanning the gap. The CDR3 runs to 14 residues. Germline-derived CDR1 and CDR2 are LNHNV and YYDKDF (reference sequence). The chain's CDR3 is CATSRGRELHEQFF. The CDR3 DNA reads TGTGCCACCAGCAGAGGCAGGGAGCTCCATGAGCAGTTCTTC. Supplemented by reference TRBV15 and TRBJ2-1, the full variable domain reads DAMVIQNPRYQVTQFGKPVTLSCSQTLNHNVMYWYQQKSSQAPKLLFHYYDKDFNNEADTPDNFQSRRPNTSFCFLDIRSPGLGDTAMYLCATSRGRELHEQFFGPGTRLTVL.

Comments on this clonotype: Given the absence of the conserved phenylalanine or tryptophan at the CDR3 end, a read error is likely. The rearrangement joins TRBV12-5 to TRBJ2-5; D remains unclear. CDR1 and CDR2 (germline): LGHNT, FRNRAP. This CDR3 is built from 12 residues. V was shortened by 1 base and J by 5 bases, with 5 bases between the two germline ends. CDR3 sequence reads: CASGLARETQYS. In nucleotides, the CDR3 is TGTGCTAGTGGTTTGGCTAGGGAGACCCAGTACTCC.

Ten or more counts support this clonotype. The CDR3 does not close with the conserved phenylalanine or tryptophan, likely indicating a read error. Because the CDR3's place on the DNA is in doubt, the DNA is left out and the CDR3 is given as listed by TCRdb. The CDR3 protein is CASGDGGTDTQYFVP. The rearrangement joins TRBV2 to TRBJ2-2; the DNA was not used to check the table's D call, TRBD1. The CDR3 totals 15 residues, both ends included. Germline values: CDR1 SNHLY, CDR2 FYNNEI.

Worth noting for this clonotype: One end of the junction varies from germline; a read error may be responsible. Here the CDR3 DNA reads TGTGCCAGCAGTTCTGCCGGGACTTCCGAAGAGACGCATTTT. This sequence encodes CASSSAGTSEETHF. The rearrangement joins TRBV7-3 to TRBJ2-3; TRBD2 is a possible D gene (6 bases). The CDR3 is 14 amino acids. Germline V gene sequence: CDR1 SGHTA, CDR2 FQGTGA.

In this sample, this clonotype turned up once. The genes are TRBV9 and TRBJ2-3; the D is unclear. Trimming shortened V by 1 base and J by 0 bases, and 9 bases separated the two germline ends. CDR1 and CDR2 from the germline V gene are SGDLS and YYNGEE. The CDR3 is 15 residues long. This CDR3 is CASSVRAASTDTQYF. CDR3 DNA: TGTGCCAGCAGCGTAAGGGCAGCAAGCACAGATACGCAGTATTTT.

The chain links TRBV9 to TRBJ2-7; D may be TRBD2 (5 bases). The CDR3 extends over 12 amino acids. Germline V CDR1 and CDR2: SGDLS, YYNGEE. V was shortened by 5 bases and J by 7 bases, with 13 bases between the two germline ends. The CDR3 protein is CASSDGPGEQYF. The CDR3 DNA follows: TGTGCCAGCAGTGACGGGCCGGGGGAGCAGTACTTC. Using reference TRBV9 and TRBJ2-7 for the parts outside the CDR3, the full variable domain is DSGVTQTPKHLITATGQRVTLRCSPRSGDLSVYWYQQSLDQGLQFLIQYYNGEERAKGNILERFSAQQFPDLHSELNLSSLELGDSALYFCASSDGPGEQYFGPGTRLTVT.

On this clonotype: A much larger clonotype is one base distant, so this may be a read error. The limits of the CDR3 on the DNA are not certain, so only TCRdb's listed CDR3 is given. The CDR3 is CASSLAPGELFFGF. The chain has TRBV7-9 and TRBJ2-3; TRBD1 was called by the table and not checked on the DNA. The CDR3 adds up to 14 amino acids, both ends counted. CDR1 SEHNR and CDR2 FQNEAQ come from the germline V gene (reference sequence).

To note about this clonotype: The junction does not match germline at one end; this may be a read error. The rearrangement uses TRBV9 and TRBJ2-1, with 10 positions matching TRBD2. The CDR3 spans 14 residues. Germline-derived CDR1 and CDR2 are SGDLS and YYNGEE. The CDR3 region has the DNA TGTGCCAGCAACGTAGGACTAGCGGACACAGATACGCTCTTC. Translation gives CASNVGLADTDTLF.

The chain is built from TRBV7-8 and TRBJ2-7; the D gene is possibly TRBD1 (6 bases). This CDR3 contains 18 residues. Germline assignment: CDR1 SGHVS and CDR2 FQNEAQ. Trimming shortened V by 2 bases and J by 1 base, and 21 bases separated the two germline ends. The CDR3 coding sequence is TGTGCCAGCAGCTTACCTGCAGACCGGACAGCCCTTTCCTACGAGCAGTACGTC. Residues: CASSLPADRTALSYEQYV.

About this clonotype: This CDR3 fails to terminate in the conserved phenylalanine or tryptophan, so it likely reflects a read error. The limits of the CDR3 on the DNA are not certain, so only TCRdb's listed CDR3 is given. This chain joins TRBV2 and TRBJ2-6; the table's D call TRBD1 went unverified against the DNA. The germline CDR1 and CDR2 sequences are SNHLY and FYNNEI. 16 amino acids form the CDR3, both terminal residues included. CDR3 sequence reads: CASGLGGSYAQYFGTV.

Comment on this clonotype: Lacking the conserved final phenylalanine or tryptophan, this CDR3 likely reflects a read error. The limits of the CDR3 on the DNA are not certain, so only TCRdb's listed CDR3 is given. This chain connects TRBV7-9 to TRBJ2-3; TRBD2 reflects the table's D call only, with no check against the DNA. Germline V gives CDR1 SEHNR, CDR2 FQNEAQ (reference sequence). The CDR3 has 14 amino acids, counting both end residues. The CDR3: CASSFQGSGGRDDL.

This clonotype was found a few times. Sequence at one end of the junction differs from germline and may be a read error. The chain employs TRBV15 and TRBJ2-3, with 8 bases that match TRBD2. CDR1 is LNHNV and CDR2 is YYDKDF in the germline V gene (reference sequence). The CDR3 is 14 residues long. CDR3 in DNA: TGCGCCACCAGCGGGGGCGCGGGCCAAGATACGCAGTATTTT. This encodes CATSGGAGQDTQYF.

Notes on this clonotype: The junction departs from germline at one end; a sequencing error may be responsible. CDR3 loop: CASSAGLQGVSNNF. DNA for the CDR3: TGTGCCAGCAGCGCAGGATTACAGGGGGTTTCGAACAACTTT. This chain connects TRBV7-9 to TRBJ2-3; TRBD1 aligns across 8 bases. The CDR3 sequence is 14 residues long. Germline lookup yields CDR1 SEHNR and CDR2 FQNEAQ (reference sequence).

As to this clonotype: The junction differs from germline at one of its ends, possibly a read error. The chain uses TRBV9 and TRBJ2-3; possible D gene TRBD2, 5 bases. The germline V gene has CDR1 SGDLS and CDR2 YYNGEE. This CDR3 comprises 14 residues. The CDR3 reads CASSVGQINTGEHF. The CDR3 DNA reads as TGTGCCAGCAGCGTCGGGCAGATTAACACCGGGGAGCATTTT.

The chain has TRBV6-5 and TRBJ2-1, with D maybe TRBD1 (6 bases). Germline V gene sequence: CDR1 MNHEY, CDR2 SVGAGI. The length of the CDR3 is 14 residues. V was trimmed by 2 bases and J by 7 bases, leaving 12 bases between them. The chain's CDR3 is CASSYTGRGNEQFF. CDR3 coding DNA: TGTGCCAGCAGTTACACGGGAAGGGGGAATGAGCAGTTCTTC.